These 17 T cell receptor beta chains share one sample of origin, sequenced in a study of T cell changes during pregnancy in multiple sclerosis. Assay: immunoSEQ multiplex PCR; the TCRdb copy retains only in-frame clones and omits some. The sample shows approximately 44,000 clones, about 90% of them seen only once. The material sequenced was CD4+ T cells from peripheral blood mononuclear cells, taken before pregnancy. All receptors derive from a female donor with multiple sclerosis, enrolled in a pregnancy study.

V gene TRBV6-1 combines with J gene TRBJ2-7; 14 bases agree with TRBD2. With 4 bases clipped from V and 2 bases from J, the junction kept 1 base outside the gene matches. The CDR3 covers 15 residues. Germline CDR1 reads MNHNS; CDR2 reads SASEGT. CDR3 sequence (DNA): TGTGCCAGCAGTGGGGGACTAGCGGGGGCCTACGAGCAGTACTTC. Its translation is CASSGGLAGAYEQYF.

The chain couples TRBV9 to TRBJ1-2; TRBD1 is a possible D gene (5 bases). Germline loops: CDR1 SGDLS, CDR2 YYNGEE. With 2 bases removed from V and 1 base from J, the gap between germline ends came to 12 bases. The CDR3 extends over 15 amino acids. The CDR3 DNA reads TGTGCCAGCAGCGTTTCGACAAGGGGTAACTATGGCTACACCTTC. Translation gives CASSVSTRGNYGYTF.

The CDR3: CASSVGTDDFGYTF. CDR3 sequence (DNA): TGTGCCAGCAGCGTAGGGACAGACGACTTTGGCTACACCTTC. This chain uses TRBV9 with TRBJ1-2; D might be TRBD1 (6 bases). Trimming removed 0 bases at V and 7 bases at J, with 13 bases between. Germline values: CDR1 SGDLS, CDR2 YYNGEE. The CDR3 runs 14 residues.

The chain has TRBV6-5 and TRBJ1-3; D unresolved. There are 14 residues in the CDR3. V was shortened by 6 bases and J by 0 bases, with 9 bases between the two germline ends. CDR1 and CDR2 from the germline V gene are MNHEY and SVGAGI. CDR3 loop: CASSPWPSGNTIYF. The CDR3 DNA sequence: TGTGCCAGCAGCCCCTGGCCCTCTGGAAACACCATATATTTT.

Concerning this clone itself: At the DNA level, this CDR3 is encoded by other sequences in the same sample as well. The V call is TRBV27, the J call TRBJ2-7; 7 positions agree with TRBD2. CDR1 is MNHEY and CDR2 is SMNVEV in the germline V gene (reference sequence). The CDR3 runs 12 residues. The ends lost 1 base at V and 7 bases at J; junction bases unmatched: 1. The CDR3 region has the DNA TGTGCCAGCAGTTTATTGGGGGGGGAGCAGTACTTC. This codes for CASSLLGGEQYF.

The chain uses TRBV11-2 and TRBJ2-2; D unresolved. Germline CDR1 is SGHAT and CDR2 is FQNNGV. The V gene lost 0 bases and the J gene lost 1 base, with 9 bases spanning the gap. The length of the CDR3 is 16 residues. The CDR3, as DNA: TGTGCCAGCAGCTTAGATGTCCTTTGGAACACCGGGGAGCTGTTTTTT. Its protein is CASSLDVLWNTGELFF.

This chain uses TRBV7-2 with TRBJ1-6; D possibly corresponds to TRBD1 (5 bases). Germline assignment: CDR1 SGHTA and CDR2 FQGNSA. This CDR3 contains 12 residues. Trimming took 1 base from V and 11 from J, leaving 6 bases between them. CDR3: CASSLGQTPLHF. The CDR3 nucleotides read TGTGCCAGCAGCTTAGGACAGACACCCCTCCACTTT.

The chain joins TRBV5-6 to TRBJ1-1; no firm D call. The CDR3 has 13 amino acids. The V end was cut by 2 bases, the J end by 8 bases, with 13 bases between. Germline V gene data show CDR1 as SGHDT and CDR2 as YYEEEE. CDR3 coding DNA: TGTGCCAGCAGCTTCGAACAGCCTTACGAAGCTTTCTTT. It translates to CASSFEQPYEAFF.

The V gene is TRBV19, the J gene TRBJ1-4, with TRBD1 matching over 9 bases. The CDR3 covers 14 residues. CDR1 is LNHDA, CDR2 SQIVND, per germline (reference sequence). The J segment lost 6 bases and the V segment lost 7 bases, leaving 6 bases of the junction unmatched. CDR3 sequence: CASKAGTGYEKLFF. The CDR3 DNA reads as TGTGCCAGTAAGGCGGGGACAGGGTATGAAAAACTGTTTTTT.

The genes are TRBV27 and TRBJ2-7, with D maybe TRBD2 (7 bases). The CDR3 loop spans 15 amino acids. Trimming stripped 1 base from V and 2 bases from J, with 12 bases between. The V gene's germline CDR1 is MNHEY and CDR2 SMNVEV (reference sequence). The chain's CDR3 is CASSLLAGATYEQYF. The CDR3 nucleotides read TGTGCCAGCAGTTTATTGGCGGGGGCTACCTACGAGCAGTACTTC.

J is TRBJ2-3 and V is TRBV13; tentatively, D is TRBD1 (5 bases). Trimming shortened V by 5 bases and J by 0 bases, and 9 bases separated the two germline ends. CDR3 size: 14 residues. CDR1 and CDR2 (germline): PRHDT, FYEKMQ (reference sequence). The CDR3 spells CASSLWGSTDTQYF. The CDR3 DNA is TGTGCCAGCAGCCTGTGGGGCAGCACAGATACGCAGTATTTT.

The genes are TRBV7-9 and TRBJ1-6; TRBD1 agrees at 9 bases. The germline gives CDR1 SEHNR, CDR2 FQNEAQ (reference sequence). With 5 bases clipped from V and 10 bases from J, the junction kept 9 bases outside the gene matches. The CDR3 has 15 amino acids. CDR3 amino acids: CASSPGTGFLSPLHF. In DNA form, the CDR3 reads TGTGCCAGCAGCCCCGGGACAGGGTTCCTCTCACCCCTCCACTTT.

This sequence joins TRBV6-4 and TRBJ2-1; 7 bases fit TRBD2. The trim removed 6 bases at V and 10 bases at J, leaving 6 bases unmatched. The length of the CDR3 is 12 residues. Germline V gene lookup returns CDR1 MRHNA and CDR2 SNTAGT. CDR3 DNA: TGTGCCAGCAGAGCGGTTAGCGGGGAGCAGTTCTTC. This sequence encodes CASRAVSGEQFF.

This chain uses TRBV5-4 with TRBJ1-6, with 8 bases lining up with TRBD1. The CDR3 is 16 residues long. From germline, CDR1 is SGHNT and CDR2 YYREEE (reference sequence). After removal of 0 bases from V and 2 bases from J, the junction contained 1 base not matched to a gene. The CDR3 sequence: CASSLGQGTYNSPLHF. CDR3 sequence (DNA): TGTGCCAGCAGCTTGGGACAGGGGACCTATAATTCACCCCTCCACTTT.

This chain joins TRBV5-1 and TRBJ2-3; TRBD2 matches 11 bases. Germline values: CDR1 SGHRS, CDR2 YFSETQ. This CDR3 is built from 14 residues. The V gene end was trimmed by 4 bases and the J gene end by 5 bases; junction bases not matched to a gene: 3. The CDR3: CASSPLAGEDTQYF. For the CDR3, the DNA is TGCGCCAGCAGCCCACTAGCGGGGGAAGATACGCAGTATTTT.

V usage is TRBV19 and J usage is TRBJ2-1; 13 bases line up with TRBD2. The CDR3 is 16 amino acids. Germline CDR1 is LNHDA and CDR2 is SQIVND (reference sequence). V dropped 4 bases and J dropped 12; count of bases not matched to a gene: 12. The CDR3 spells CASSTTSGGDTRWQFF. The CDR3 bases are TGTGCCAGTAGTACTACTAGCGGGGGGGACACACGATGGCAGTTCTTC. The variable domain in full, completed from reference TRBV19 and TRBJ2-1, reads DGGITQSPKYLFRKEGQNVTLSCEQNLNHDAMYWYRQDPGQGLRLIYYSQIVNDFQKGDIAEGYSVSREKKESFPLTVTSAQKNPTAFYLCASSTTSGGDTRWQFFGPGTRLTVL.

The chain is built from TRBV9 and TRBJ2-5; a possible D gene is TRBD1 (5 bases). CDR1 and CDR2 from the germline V gene are SGDLS and YYNGEE. CDR3 length: 13 residues. Between the trimmed V and J ends, which lost 0 bases and 3 bases, there was a span of 6 bases. The CDR3 sequence is CASSVGGEETQYF. DNA for the CDR3: TGTGCCAGCAGCGTAGGGGGCGAAGAGACCCAGTACTTC.